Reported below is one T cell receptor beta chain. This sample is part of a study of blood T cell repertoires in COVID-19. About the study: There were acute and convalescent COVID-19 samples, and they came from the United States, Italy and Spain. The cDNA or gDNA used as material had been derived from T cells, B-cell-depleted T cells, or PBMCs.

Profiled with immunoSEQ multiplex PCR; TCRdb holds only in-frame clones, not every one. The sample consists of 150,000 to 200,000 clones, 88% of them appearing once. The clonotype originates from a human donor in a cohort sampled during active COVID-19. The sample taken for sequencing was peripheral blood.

CDR3 in DNA: TGCAGCGCACAGTCGGACTATCTCTATGGCTACACCTTC. Translation: CSAQSDYLYGYTF. The V call is TRBV29-1, the J call TRBJ1-2, with D uncertain. From germline, CDR1 is SQVTM and CDR2 ANQGSEA. The CDR3 spans 13 residues. V was cut by 7 bases and J by 4 bases, with 16 bases left in between.